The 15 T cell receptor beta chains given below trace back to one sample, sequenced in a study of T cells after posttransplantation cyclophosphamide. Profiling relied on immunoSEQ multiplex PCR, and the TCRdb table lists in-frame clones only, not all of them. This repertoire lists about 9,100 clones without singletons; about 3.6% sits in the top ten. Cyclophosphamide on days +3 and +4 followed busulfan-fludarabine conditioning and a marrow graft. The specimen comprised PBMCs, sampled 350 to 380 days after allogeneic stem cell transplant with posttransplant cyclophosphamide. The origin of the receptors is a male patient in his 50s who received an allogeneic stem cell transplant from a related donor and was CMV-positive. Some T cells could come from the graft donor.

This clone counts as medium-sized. The CDR3 spells CASSEGRSGANVLTF. The CDR3 DNA is TGTGCCAGCAGTGAGGGCCGCTCTGGGGCCAACGTCCTGACTTTC. The genes are TRBV6-4 and TRBJ2-6; D is unresolved. From germline, CDR1 is MRHNA and CDR2 SNTAGT. Trimming removed 3 bases at V and 0 bases at J, with 6 bases between. The CDR3 spans 15 residues.

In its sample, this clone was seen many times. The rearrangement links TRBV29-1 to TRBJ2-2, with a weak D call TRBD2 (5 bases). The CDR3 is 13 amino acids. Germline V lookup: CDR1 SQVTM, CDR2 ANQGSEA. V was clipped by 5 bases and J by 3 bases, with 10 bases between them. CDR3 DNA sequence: TGCAGCGTTTTCGTGGGAGACACCGGGGAGCTGTTTTTT. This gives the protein CSVFVGDTGELFF.

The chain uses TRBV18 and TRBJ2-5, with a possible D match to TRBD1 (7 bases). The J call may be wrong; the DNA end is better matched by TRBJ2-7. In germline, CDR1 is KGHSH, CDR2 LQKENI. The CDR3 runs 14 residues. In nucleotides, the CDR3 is TGTGCCAGCTCACCAGGAGGGGGCTGGTACGAGCAGTACTTC. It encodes CASSPGGGWYEQYF.

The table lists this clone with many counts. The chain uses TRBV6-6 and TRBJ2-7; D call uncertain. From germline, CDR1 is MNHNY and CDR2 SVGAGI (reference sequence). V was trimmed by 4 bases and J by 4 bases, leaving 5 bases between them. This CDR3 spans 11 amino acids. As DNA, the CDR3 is TGTGCCAGCAGTTTCGGGTACGAGCAGTACTTC. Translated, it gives CASSFGYEQYF.

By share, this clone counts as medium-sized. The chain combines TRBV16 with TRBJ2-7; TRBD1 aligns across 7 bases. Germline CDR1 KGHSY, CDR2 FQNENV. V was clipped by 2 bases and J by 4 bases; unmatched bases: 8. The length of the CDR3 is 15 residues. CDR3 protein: CASSQRTGNTYEQYF. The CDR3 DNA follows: TGTGCCAGCAGCCAAAGGACAGGCAATACGTACGAGCAGTACTTC. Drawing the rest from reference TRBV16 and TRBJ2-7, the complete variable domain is GEEVAQTPKHLVRGEGQKAKLYCAPIKGHSYVFWYQQVLKNEFKFLISFQNENVFDETGMPKERFSAKCLPNSPCSLEIQATKLEDSAVYFCASSQRTGNTYEQYFGPGTRLTVT.

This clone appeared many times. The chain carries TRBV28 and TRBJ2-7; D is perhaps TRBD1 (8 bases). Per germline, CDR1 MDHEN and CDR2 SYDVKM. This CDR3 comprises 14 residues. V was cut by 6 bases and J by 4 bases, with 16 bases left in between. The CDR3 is CASSYTGGGYEQYF. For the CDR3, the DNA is TGTGCCAGCAGCTATACAGGGGGGGGGTACGAGCAGTACTTC.

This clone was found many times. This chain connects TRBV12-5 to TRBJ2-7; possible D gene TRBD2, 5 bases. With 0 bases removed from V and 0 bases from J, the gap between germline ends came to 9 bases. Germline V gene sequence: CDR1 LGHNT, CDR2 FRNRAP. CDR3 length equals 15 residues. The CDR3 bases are TGTGCTAGTGGTTTGGTACTTGGACTCTCCTACGAGCAGTACTTC. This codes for CASGLVLGLSYEQYF.

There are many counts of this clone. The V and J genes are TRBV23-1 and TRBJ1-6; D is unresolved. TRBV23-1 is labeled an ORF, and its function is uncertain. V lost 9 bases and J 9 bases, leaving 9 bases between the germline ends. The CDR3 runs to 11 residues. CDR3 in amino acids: CARQSGSPLHF. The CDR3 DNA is TGCGCCAGGCAATCCGGTTCACCCCTCCACTTT.

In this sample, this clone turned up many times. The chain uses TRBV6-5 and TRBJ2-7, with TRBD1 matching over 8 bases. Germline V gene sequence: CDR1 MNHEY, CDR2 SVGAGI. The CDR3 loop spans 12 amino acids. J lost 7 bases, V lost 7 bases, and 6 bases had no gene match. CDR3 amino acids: CASKDRAREQYF. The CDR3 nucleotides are TGTGCCAGCAAGGACAGGGCTCGGGAGCAGTACTTC.

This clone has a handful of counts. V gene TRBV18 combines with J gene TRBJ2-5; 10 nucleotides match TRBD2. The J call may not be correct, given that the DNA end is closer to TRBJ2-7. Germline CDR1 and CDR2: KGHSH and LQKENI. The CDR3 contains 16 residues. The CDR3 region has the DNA TGTGCCAGCTCAAACCTAGCGGGGGTTTCTGGGGACGAGCAGTACTTC. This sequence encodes CASSNLAGVSGDEQYF.

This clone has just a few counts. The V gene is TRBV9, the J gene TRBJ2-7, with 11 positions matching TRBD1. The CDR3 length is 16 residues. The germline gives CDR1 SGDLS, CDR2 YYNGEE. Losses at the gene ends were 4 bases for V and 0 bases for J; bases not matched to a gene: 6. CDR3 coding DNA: TGTGCCAGCAGCCCAGGACAGGGGGCGAGCTCCTACGAGCAGTACTTC. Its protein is CASSPGQGASSYEQYF.

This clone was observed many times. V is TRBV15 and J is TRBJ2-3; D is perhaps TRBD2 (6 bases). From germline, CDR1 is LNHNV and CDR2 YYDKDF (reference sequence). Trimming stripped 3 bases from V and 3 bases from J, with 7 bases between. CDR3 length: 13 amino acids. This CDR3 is CATSREGTDTQYF. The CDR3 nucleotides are TGTGCCACCAGCAGGGAGGGGACAGATACGCAGTATTTT.

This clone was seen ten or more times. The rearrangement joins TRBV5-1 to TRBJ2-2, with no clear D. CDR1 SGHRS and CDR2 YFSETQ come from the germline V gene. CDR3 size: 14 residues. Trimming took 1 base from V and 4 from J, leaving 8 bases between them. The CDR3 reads CASSLRSGTGELFF. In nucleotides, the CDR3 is TGCGCCAGCAGCTTGCGTTCGGGCACCGGGGAGCTGTTTTTT. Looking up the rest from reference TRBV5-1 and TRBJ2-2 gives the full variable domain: KAGVTQTPRYLIKTRGQQVTLSCSPISGHRSVSWYQQTPGQGLQFLFEYFSETQRNKGNFPGRFSGRQFSNSRSEMNVSTLELGDSALYLCASSLRSGTGELFFGEGSRLTVL.

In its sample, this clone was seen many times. In DNA, the CDR3 is TGTGCCAGCAGTGAAGTAGGTAGCGGGATTCGCTACGAGCAGTACTTC. Its protein product is CASSEVGSGIRYEQYF. The chain joins TRBV6-1 to TRBJ2-7; 8 bases fit TRBD2. Per the germline V gene, CDR1 is MNHNS and CDR2 is SASEGT. J lost 3 bases, V lost 1 base, and 8 bases had no gene match. The CDR3 spans 16 residues.

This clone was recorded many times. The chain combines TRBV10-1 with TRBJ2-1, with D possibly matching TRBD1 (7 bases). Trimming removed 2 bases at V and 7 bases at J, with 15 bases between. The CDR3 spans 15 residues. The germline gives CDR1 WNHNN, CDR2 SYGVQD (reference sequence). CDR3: CASSERGRGRNEQFF. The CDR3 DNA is TGCGCCAGCAGTGAGAGAGGCAGGGGGAGGAATGAGCAGTTCTTC.